The sequence of this TCR beta chain was determined in a study of shared clonotypes between healthy human individuals. Naive CD8 cells comprised CD45RO-negative, CCR7-positively selected cells, excluding terminally differentiated effector memory CD45RA+ cells. Only in-frame clones appear in the TCRdb table, and some are missing; sequencing was by immunoSEQ multiplex PCR. The data hold 1.5 million to 2.5 million clones, with roughly 94% observed a single time. This CDR3 region has 14 residues. The germline V gene encodes CDR1 LGHNA and CDR2 YNFKEQ. Trimming cost V 1 base and J 2 bases; bases outside gene matches: 1.

The sample taken for sequencing was naive CD8+ T cells sorted from blood. The receptor's source is a man in his late teens or twenties in good health. V and J are TRBV4-2 and TRBJ2-7; 8 bases map to TRBD2. In DNA form, the CDR3 reads TGTGCCAGCAGCCAAGGGGGACTAGCCTACGAGCAGTACTTC. Its protein is CASSQGGLAYEQYF.